This T cell receptor beta chain appears in the sequencing data of a study of blood T cells in healthy people across ages. Primers used in a second PCR of roughly 6 to 11 cycles were a sample-barcoded 5' primer and a J-beta primer mix. TCRdb ran MiXCR on the 5' RACE reads and lists one entry per CDR3 protein. In the table there are roughly 1.5 million distinct CDR3 sequences, roughly 43% of which are singletons. The length of the CDR3 is 13 residues. Germline V gene data show CDR1 as SQVTM and CDR2 as ANQGSEA. The V and J ends lost 5 bases and 5 bases respectively, with 15 bases between them. The chain uses TRBV29-1 and TRBJ1-2; D gene ambiguous. Material for sequencing was blood. The TCR sequence derives from a woman between 18 and 29 years old in good health. The CDR3 spells CSVPDSASYGYTF. In nucleotides, the CDR3 is TGCAGCGTTCCCGATAGCGCTTCGTATGGCTACACCTTC. The whole variable domain, remainder taken from reference TRBV29-1 and TRBJ1-2, is SAVISQKPSRDICQRGTSLTIQCQVDSQVTMMFWYRQQPGQSLTLIATANQGSEATYESGFVIDKFPISRPNLTFSTLTVSNMSPEDSSIYLCSVPDSASYGYTFGSGTRLTVV.